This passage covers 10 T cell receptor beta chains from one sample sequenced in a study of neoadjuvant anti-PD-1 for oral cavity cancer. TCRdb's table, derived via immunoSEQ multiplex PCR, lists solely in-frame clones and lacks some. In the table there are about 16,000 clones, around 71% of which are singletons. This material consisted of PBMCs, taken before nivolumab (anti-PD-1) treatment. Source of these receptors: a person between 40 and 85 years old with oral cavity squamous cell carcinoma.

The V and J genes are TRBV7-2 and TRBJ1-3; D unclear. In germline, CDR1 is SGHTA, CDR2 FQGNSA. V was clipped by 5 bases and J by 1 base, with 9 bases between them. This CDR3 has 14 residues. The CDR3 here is CASSPTLSGNTIYF. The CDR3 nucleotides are TGTGCCAGCAGCCCCACCTTATCTGGAAACACCATATATTTT.

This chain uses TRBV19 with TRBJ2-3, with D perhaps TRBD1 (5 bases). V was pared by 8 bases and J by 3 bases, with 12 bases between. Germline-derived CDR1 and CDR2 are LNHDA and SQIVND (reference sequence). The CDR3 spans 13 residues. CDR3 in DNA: TGTGCCAGTGCGAATCAGGGAACAGATACGCAGTATTTT. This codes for CASANQGTDTQYF.

CDR3 DNA: TGCAGCGTTGAAGCCGGTTACAATGAGCAGTTCTTC. As protein: CSVEAGYNEQFF. The V gene is TRBV29-1, the J gene TRBJ2-1; D remains ambiguous. The CDR3 runs 12 residues. CDR1 is SQVTM, CDR2 ANQGSEA, per germline. V was shortened by 1 base and J by 4 bases, with 5 bases between the two germline ends.

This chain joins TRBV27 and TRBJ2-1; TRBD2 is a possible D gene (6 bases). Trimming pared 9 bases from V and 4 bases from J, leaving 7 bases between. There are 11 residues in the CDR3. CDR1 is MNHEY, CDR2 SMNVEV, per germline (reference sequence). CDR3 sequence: CASGLYNEQFF. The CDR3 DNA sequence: TGTGCCAGTGGACTATACAATGAGCAGTTCTTC.

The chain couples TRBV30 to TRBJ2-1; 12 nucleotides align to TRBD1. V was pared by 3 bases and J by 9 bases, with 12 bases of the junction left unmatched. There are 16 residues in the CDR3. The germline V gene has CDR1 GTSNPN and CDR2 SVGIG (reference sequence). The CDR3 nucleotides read TGTGCCTGGAGACTAATAGGGACAGGGGGCTCAGGTGAGCAGTTCTTC. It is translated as CAWRLIGTGGSGEQFF.

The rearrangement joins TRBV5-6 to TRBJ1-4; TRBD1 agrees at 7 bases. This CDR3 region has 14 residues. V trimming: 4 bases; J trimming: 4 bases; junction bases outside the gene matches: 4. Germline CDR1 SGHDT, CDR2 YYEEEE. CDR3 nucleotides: TGTGCCAGCAGCCCGGACAGGTATAATGAAAAACTGTTTTTT. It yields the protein CASSPDRYNEKLFF.

The chain's CDR3 is CATQGGNEAFF. As DNA, the CDR3 is TGTGCCACGCAGGGGGGGAATGAAGCTTTCTTT. The chain couples TRBV10-3 to TRBJ1-1; 7 bases match TRBD1. From germline, CDR1 is ENHRY and CDR2 SYGVKD. V was clipped by 10 bases and J by 7 bases; unmatched bases: 6. The CDR3 consists of 11 residues.

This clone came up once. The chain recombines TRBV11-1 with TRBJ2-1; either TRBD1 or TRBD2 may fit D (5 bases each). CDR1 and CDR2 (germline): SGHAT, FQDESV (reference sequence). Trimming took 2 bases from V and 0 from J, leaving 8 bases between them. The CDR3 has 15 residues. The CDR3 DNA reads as TGTGCCAGCAGCTTACGGGACCTCTCCTACAATGAGCAGTTCTTC. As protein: CASSLRDLSYNEQFF.

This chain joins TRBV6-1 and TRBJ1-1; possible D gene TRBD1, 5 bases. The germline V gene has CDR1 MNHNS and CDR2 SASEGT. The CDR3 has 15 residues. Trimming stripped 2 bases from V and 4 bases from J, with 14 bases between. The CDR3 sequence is CASSEFGGARTEAFF. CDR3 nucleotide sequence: TGTGCCAGCAGTGAATTTGGTGGGGCGCGCACTGAAGCTTTCTTT.

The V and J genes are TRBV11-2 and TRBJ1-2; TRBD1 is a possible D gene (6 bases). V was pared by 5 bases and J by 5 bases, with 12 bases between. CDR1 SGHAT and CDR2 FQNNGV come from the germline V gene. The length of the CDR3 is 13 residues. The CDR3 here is CASSPDSGYGYTF. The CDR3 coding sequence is TGTGCCAGCAGCCCGGACAGTGGGTATGGCTACACCTTC.